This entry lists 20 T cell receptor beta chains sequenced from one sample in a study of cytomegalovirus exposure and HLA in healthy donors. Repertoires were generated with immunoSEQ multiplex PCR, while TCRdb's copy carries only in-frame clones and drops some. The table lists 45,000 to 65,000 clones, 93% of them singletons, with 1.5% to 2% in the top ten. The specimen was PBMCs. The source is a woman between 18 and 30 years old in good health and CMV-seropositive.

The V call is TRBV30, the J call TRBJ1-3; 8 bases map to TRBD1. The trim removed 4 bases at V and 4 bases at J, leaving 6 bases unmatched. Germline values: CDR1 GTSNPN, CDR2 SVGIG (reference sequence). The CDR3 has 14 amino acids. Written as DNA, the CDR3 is TGTGCCTGGACGCGGACAGGGAGCGGAAACACCATATATTTT. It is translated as CAWTRTGSGNTIYF.

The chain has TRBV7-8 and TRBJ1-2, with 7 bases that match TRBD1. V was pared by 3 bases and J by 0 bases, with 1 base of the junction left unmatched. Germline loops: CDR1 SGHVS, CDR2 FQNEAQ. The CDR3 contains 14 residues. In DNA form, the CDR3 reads TGTGCCAGCAGCTTCGGACAGGCTAACTATGGCTACACCTTC. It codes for CASSFGQANYGYTF.

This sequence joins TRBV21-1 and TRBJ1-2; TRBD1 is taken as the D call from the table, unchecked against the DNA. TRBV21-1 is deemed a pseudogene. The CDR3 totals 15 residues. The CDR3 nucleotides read TGTGCCAGCAGCAAATTGGTGGGACAGGGGTGCGGCTACACCTTC. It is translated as CASSKLVGQGCGYTF.

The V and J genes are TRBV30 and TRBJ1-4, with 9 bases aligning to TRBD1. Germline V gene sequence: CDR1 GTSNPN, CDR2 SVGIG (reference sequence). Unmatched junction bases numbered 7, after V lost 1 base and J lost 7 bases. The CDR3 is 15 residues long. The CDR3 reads CAWSEGGQGGEKLFF. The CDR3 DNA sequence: TGTGCCTGGAGTGAAGGGGGACAGGGCGGTGAAAAACTGTTTTTT.

The CDR3 loop reads CATNGGRVGETQYF. The CDR3 DNA follows: TGCGCCACCAACGGGGGGCGGGTCGGAGAGACCCAGTACTTC. V gene TRBV5-1 combines with J gene TRBJ2-5, with a tentative D call TRBD2 (7 bases). Per the germline V gene, CDR1 is SGHRS and CDR2 is YFSETQ. The length of the CDR3 is 14 residues. Trimming left V 9 bases short and J 4 bases short, with 19 bases between.

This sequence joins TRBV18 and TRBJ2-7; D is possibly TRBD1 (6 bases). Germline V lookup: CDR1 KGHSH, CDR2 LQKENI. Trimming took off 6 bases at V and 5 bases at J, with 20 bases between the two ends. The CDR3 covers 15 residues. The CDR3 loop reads CASSRRDTRENEQYF. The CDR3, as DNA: TGTGCCAGCTCCCGCAGGGACACCCGAGAGAACGAGCAGTACTTC.

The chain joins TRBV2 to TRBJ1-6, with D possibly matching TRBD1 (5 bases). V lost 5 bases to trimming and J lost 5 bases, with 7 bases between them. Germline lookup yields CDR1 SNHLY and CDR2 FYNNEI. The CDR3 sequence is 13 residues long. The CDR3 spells CASSRQNNSPLHF. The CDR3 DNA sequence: TGTGCCAGCAGTAGACAGAATAATTCACCCCTCCACTTT. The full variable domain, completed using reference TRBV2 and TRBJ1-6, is EPEVTQTPSHQVTQMGQEVILRCVPISNHLYFYWYRQILGQKVEFLVSFYNNEISEKSEIFDDQFSVERPDGSNFTLKIRSTKLEDSAMYFCASSRQNNSPLHFGNGTRLTVT.

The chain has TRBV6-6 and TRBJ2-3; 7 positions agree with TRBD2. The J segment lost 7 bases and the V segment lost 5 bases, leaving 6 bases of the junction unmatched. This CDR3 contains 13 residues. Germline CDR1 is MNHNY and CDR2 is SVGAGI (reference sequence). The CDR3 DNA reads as TGTGCCAGCAGTGAGACTAGCTCCTATACGCAGTATTTT. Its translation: CASSETSSYTQYF.

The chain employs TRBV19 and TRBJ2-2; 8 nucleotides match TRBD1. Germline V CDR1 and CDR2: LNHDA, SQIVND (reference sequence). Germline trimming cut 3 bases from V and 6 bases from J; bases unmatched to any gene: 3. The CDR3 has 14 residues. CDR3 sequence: CASSIQGAAGELFF. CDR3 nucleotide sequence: TGTGCCAGTAGTATCCAGGGGGCGGCCGGGGAGCTGTTTTTT.

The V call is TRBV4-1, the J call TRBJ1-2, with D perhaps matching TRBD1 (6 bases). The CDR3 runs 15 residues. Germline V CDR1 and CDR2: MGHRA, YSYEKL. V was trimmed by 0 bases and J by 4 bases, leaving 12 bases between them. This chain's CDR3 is CASSQETGLSYGYTF. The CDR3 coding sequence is TGCGCCAGCAGCCAAGAAACAGGGCTCAGCTATGGCTACACCTTC.

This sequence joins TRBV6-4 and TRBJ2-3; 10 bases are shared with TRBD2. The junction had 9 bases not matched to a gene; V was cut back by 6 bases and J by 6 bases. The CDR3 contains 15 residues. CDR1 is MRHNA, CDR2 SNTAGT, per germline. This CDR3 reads CASSPSGSASDTQYF. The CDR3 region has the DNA TGTGCCAGCAGCCCTAGCGGGAGCGCTTCGGATACGCAGTATTTT.

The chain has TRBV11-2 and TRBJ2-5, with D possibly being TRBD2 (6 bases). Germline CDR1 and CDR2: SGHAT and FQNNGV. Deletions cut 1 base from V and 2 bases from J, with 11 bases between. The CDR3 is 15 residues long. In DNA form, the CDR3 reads TGTGCCAGCAGCTTAGCCCGGGGGAAACAAGAGACCCAGTACTTC. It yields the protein CASSLARGKQETQYF.

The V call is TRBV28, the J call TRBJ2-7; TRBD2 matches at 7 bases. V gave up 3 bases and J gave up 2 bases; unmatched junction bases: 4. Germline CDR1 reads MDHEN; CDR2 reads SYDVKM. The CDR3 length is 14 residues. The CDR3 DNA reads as TGTGCCAGCAGTTTGCGGGGGTTTCCCTACGAGCAGTACTTC. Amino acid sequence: CASSLRGFPYEQYF.

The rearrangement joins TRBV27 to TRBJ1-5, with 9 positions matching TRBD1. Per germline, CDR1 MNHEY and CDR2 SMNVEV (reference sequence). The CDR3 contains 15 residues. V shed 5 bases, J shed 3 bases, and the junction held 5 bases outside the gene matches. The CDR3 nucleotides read TGTGCCAGCAGTCCGGGACAGGGATTCAATCAGCCCCAGCATTTT. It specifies CASSPGQGFNQPQHF.

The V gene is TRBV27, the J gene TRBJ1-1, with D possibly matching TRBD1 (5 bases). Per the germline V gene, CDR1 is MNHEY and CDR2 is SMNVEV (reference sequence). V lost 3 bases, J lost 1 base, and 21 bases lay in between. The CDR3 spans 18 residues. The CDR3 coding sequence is TGTGCCAGCAGTTTTAGCCTCTTTGTTGGGGCTTCGAACACTGAAGCTTTCTTT. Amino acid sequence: CASSFSLFVGASNTEAFF.

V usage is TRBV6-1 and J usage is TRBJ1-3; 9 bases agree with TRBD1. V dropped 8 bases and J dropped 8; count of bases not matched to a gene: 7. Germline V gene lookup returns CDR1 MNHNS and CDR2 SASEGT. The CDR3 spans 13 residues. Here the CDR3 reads CASLGTGWDTIYF. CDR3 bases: TGTGCCAGCCTAGGGACAGGGTGGGACACCATATATTTT.

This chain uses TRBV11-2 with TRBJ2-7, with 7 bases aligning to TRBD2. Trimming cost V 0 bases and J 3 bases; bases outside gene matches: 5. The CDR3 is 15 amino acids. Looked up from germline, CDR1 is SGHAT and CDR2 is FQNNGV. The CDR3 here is CASSLDRGVHYEQYF. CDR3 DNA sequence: TGTGCCAGCAGCTTAGACCGGGGGGTACACTACGAGCAGTACTTC. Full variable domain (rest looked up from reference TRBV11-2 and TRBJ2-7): EAGVAQSPRYKIIEKRQSVAFWCNPISGHATLYWYQQILGQGPKLLIQFQNNGVVDDSQLPKDRFSAERLKGVDSTLKIQPAKLEDSAVYLCASSLDRGVHYEQYFGPGTRLTVT.

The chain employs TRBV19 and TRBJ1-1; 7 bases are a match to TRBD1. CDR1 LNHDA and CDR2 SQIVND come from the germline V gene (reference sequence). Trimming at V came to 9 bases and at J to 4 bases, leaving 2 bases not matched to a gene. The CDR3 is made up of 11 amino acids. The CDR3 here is CASNRGTEAFF. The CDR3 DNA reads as TGTGCCAGCAACAGGGGCACTGAAGCTTTCTTT.

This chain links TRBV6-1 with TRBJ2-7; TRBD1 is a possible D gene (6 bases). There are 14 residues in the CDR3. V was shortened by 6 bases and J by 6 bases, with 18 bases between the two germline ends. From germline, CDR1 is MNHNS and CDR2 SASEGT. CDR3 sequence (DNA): TGTGCCAGCAGGGACACCGGGACACGGGGCGAGCAGTACTTC. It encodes CASRDTGTRGEQYF.

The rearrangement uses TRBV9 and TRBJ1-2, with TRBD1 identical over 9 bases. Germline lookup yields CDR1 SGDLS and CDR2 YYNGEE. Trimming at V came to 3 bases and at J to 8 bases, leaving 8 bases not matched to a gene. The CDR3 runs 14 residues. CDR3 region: CASSARTGDAGYTF. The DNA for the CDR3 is TGTGCCAGCAGCGCCCGGACAGGGGATGCGGGCTACACCTTC.